This is a list of T cell receptor beta chains from one sample in a study of T cell repertoires in cytomegalovirus infection. TCRdb itself ran the reads through MiXCR, one entry per CDR3 protein. In the table there are just over 150,000 distinct CDR3 sequences, about a quarter of which are singletons. Material for sequencing was PBMCs. The receptor set was obtained from a human donor in good health (CMV status not recorded). Some clones in this sample may be carry-over from other donors' samples. Both conserved end residues are part of each CDR3. A D gene is named only where the DNA matches it firmly. For some rows the clone size is stated as once, few or many, or as a class when expanded; others skip it.

>-|TRBV30|TRBD2|TRBJ2-1
CAWNRDYLYNEQFF
TGTGCCTGGAACCGGGACTATCTCTACAATGAGCAGTTCTTC
>medium-sized|TRBV7-6|-|TRBJ1-1
CASSLLEGGNTEAFF
TGTGCCAGCAGCTTATTGGAGGGGGGAAACACTGAAGCTTTCTTT
>-|TRBV18|-|TRBJ2-4
CASSYYTGAKNIQYF
TGTGCCAGCTCATACTACACCGGGGCCAAAAACATTCAGTACTTC
>-|TRBV11-2|-|TRBJ1-1
CASKLDSWMNTEAFF
TGTGCCAGCAAACTGGACAGTTGGATGAACACTGAAGCTTTCTTT
>few|TRBV12-5|TRBD1|TRBJ2-1
CASGPDDRGLGNEQFF
TGTGCTAGTGGACCCGACGACAGGGGGCTCGGTAATGAGCAGTTCTTC
>many|TRBV7-8|TRBD2|TRBJ2-1
CASSPPGGTYNEQFF
TGTGCCAGCAGCCCACCGGGGGGAACCTACAATGAGCAGTTCTTC
>many|TRBV7-2|-|TRBJ2-6
CASSSMGVSGANVLTF
TGTGCCAGCAGCTCCATGGGGGTCTCTGGGGCCAACGTCCTGACTTTC
>few|TRBV2|TRBD1|TRBJ1-1
CASSEDRGGFGAFF
TGTGCCAGCAGTGAGGACAGGGGCGGGTTCGGGGCTTTCTTT
>-|TRBV7-8|-|TRBJ1-1
CASSSRQLRDTEAFF
TGTGCCAGCAGCTCCCGACAGCTGAGGGACACTGAAGCTTTCTTT
>many|TRBV7-2|-|TRBJ2-3
CASSLDSGATTDTQYF
TGTGCCAGCAGCTTAGATTCAGGTGCCACCACAGATACGCAGTATTTT
>-|TRBV28|TRBD1|TRBJ1-2
CASAGVGGLSYGYTF
TGTGCCAGTGCCGGGGTAGGGGGCTTAAGTTATGGCTACACCTTC
>many|TRBV28|-|TRBJ2-1
CASSFDKEAYNEQFF
TGTGCCAGCAGTTTCGACAAAGAGGCCTACAATGAGCAGTTCTTC
>many|TRBV7-2|TRBD2|TRBJ2-1
CASTLGLAGGGNEQFF
TGTGCCAGCACTCTGGGACTAGCGGGAGGGGGCAATGAGCAGTTCTTC
>-|TRBV7-8|TRBD1|TRBJ1-6
CASSLGRTGGSPLHF
TGTGCCAGCAGCTTAGGGAGGACAGGGGGTTCACCCCTCCACTTT
>few|TRBV9|TRBD1|TRBJ1-5
CASSDRGGFPTLNQPQHF
TGTGCCAGCAGCGACAGGGGGGGGTTCCCGACTCTTAATCAGCCCCAGCATTTT
>many|TRBV7-2|-|TRBJ2-4
CASSLDRRRADIQYF
TGTGCCAGCAGCTTAGATCGGCGCAGGGCGGACATTCAGTACTTC
>many|TRBV7-8|TRBD2|TRBJ2-7
CASSNLADHSYEQYF
TGTGCCAGCAGCAACCTAGCGGACCATTCCTACGAGCAGTACTTC
>-|TRBV6-1|TRBD2|TRBJ2-7
CASSEGLAGGPGTYEQYF
TGTGCCAGCAGTGAAGGGCTAGCGGGGGGCCCAGGGACCTACGAGCAGTACTTC
>few|TRBV6-5|-|TRBJ2-7
CASSYRPTTGPSNEQYF
TGTGCCAGCAGTTACCGCCCTACAACAGGGCCGAGCAACGAGCAGTACTTC
>few|TRBV7-9|-|TRBJ1-4
CASSWTSATNEKLFF
TGTGCCAGCAGCTGGACAAGTGCAACTAATGAAAAACTGTTTTTT
>few|TRBV2|TRBD2|TRBJ2-3
CASSEGTSDPADTQYF
TGTGCCAGCAGTGAAGGGACTAGCGACCCGGCGGATACGCAGTATTTT
>few|TRBV4-1|-|TRBJ1-1
CASSQDSRASGMNTEAFF
TGCGCCAGCAGCCAAGATTCGAGGGCCTCAGGAATGAACACTGAAGCTTTCTTT
>few|TRBV27|-|TRBJ2-1
CASSSLGPTYNEQFF
TGTGCCAGCAGTTCCCTCGGCCCAACCTACAATGAGCAGTTCTTC
>few|TRBV20-1|-|TRBJ2-1
CSAREDGGGHEQFF
TGCAGTGCTAGGGAAGACGGAGGGGGGCATGAGCAGTTCTTC
>many|TRBV7-2|TRBD1|TRBJ2-1
CASSPTGTVVRNYNEQFF
TGTGCCAGCAGCCCAACCGGGACAGTAGTCCGAAACTACAATGAGCAGTTCTTC
>-|TRBV28|-|TRBJ1-1
CASSLAGAPHEAFF
TGTGCCAGCAGTTTGGCAGGGGCCCCCCATGAAGCTTTCTTT
>-|TRBV20-1|-|TRBJ2-1
CSAFRGNEQFF
TGCAGTGCTTTCCGGGGTAATGAGCAGTTCTTC
>few|TRBV28|-|TRBJ1-6
CASSSLRGGANSPLHF
TGTGCCAGCAGTTCTTTGCGCGGGGGGGCGAATTCACCCCTCCACTTT
>-|TRBV19|-|TRBJ1-6
CASSIYLQAGRSSYNSPLHF
TGTGCCAGTAGTATATATCTTCAGGCCGGAAGGAGCTCCTATAATTCACCCCTCCACTTT
>-|TRBV7-9|-|TRBJ2-2
CASTSNLRTGELFF
TGTGCCAGCACCTCTAACCTAAGGACCGGGGAGCTGTTTTTT
>-|TRBV27|TRBD2|TRBJ2-7
CASSTGLAGEQYF
TGTGCCAGCAGTACAGGACTAGCGGGTGAGCAGTACTTC
>few|TRBV29-1|-|TRBJ2-7
CSVCAAYEQYF
TGCAGCGTGTGCGCCGCCTACGAGCAGTACTTC
>-|TRBV18|-|TRBJ2-2
CASSPPGTLIGELFF
TGTGCCAGCTCACCCCCGGGGACATTGATCGGGGAGCTGTTTTTT
>few|TRBV5-5|-|TRBJ2-2
CASSLWDFKGELFF
TGTGCCAGCAGCTTGTGGGACTTTAAAGGGGAGCTGTTTTTT
>many|TRBV9|TRBD1|TRBJ1-1
CASSESGTGGPEAFF
TGTGCCAGCAGCGAGTCCGGGACAGGGGGCCCTGAAGCTTTCTTT
>few|TRBV12-3/TRBV12-4|TRBD2|TRBJ2-3
CASSLALAGSDTQYF
TGTGCCAGCAGTTTAGCGCTAGCGGGATCAGATACGCAGTATTTT
>-|TRBV12-3/TRBV12-4|-|TRBJ2-5
CASSTRGGSETQYF
TGTGCCAGCAGCACTAGGGGTGGTTCAGAGACCCAGTACTTC
>-|TRBV7-3|-|TRBJ2-3
CASSWQGGDTQYF
TGTGCCAGCAGCTGGCAGGGTGGAGATACGCAGTATTTT
>few|TRBV7-2|TRBD2|TRBJ2-5
CASSPLADQETQYF
TGTGCCAGCAGCCCACTAGCGGATCAAGAGACCCAGTACTTC
>-|TRBV10-3|-|TRBJ1-1
CAISDEGGTEAFF
TGTGCCATCAGTGACGAGGGAGGCACTGAAGCTTTCTTT
>many|TRBV4-1|-|TRBJ2-5
CASSQVTLSPQETQYF
TGCGCCAGCAGCCAGGTTACTCTCTCACCCCAAGAGACCCAGTACTTC
>-|TRBV7-1|TRBD2|TRBJ2-2
CASSSFRAGSGSNTGELFF
TGTGCCAGCAGCTCATTCCGAGCGGGTAGCGGGAGTAACACCGGGGAGCTGTTTTTT